This T cell receptor (beta chain) was identified during a study of T cell responses to AZD1222 COVID-19 vaccine. In the study overall: Recipients boosted at about 4 weeks or about 12 weeks are pooled. Study-wide results and caveats: Spike-specific TCR breadth rose after two AZD1222 doses, and depth rose as well. Just a handful of AZD1222 recipients were seropositive at baseline. Donors, mostly white British, included more females; clonal diversity was possibly underestimated.

A note on this clone: What it binds is not known.

Assay used: immunoSEQ multiplex PCR; TCRdb lists only in-frame clones, some missing. The sample gives more than 85,000 clones, about 88% of which show up once; 5% is in the top ten. The CDR3 is 15 residues long. J lost 4 bases, V lost 0 bases, and 3 bases had no gene match. Germline lookup yields CDR1 MNHNY and CDR2 SVGAGI (reference sequence). V usage is TRBV6-6 and J usage is TRBJ2-1, with 7 bases fitting TRBD1. This sequence originates from an adult in good health. Sequenced here: peripheral blood, sampled on day 0 of AZD1222 vaccination. The CDR3 loop reads CASSYSEGQYNEQFF. DNA for the CDR3: TGTGCCAGCAGTTACTCCGAGGGACAGTACAATGAGCAGTTCTTC.